The following is a T cell receptor (beta chain) sequence with its context. The antigen is undetermined. The sample belongs to a study of blood T cells in healthy people across ages. Each individual donor underwent a draw of around 9.8 milliliters of peripheral blood. A minimum of 6 micrograms of total RNA was extracted per sample. General study results and limits: Naive and antigen-experienced cells were not separated, limiting conclusive comparison. Roughly linear age-related decline in beta diversity appeared, significant by age approximately 43.

It was with a sample-barcoded 5' primer and a J-beta primer mix that a second PCR of roughly 7 to 12 cycles was run. One entry per CDR3 protein, called by TCRdb with MiXCR from the 5' RACE reads. The sample includes 650,000 to 900,000 distinct CDR3 sequences, 60% to 80% of them seen just once. The sequence came from a man in his thirties or forties in good health. Sequencing was carried out using blood.

CDR3 bases: TGTGCCAGCAGCTACCTGACTAGCGGGGGGTCCTACAATGAGCAGTACTTC. Protein: CASSYLTSGGSYNEQYF. The V gene is TRBV7-2, the J gene TRBJ2-1; 13 bases are shared with TRBD2. The better agreement between TRBJ2-7 and the DNA end casts doubt on the J call. The CDR3 runs 17 residues. In germline, CDR1 is SGHTA, CDR2 FQGNSA.